The subject of this entry is one TCR beta chain. The sample belongs to a study of blood T cell repertoires in COVID-19. About the research overall: Whether acute or convalescent, the COVID-19 samples came from the United States, Italy and Spain.

V lost 2 bases and J lost 4; bases outside the gene matches: 9. The V gene's germline CDR1 is KGHDR and CDR2 SFDVKD. CDR3 length: 18 amino acids. Some clones are missing from TCRdb's copy, which holds only in-frame ones; the method was immunoSEQ multiplex PCR. The repertoire holds around 67,000 clones, 80% to 90% seen once, with 9.2% in the top ten. Sequenced material: peripheral blood. The source of this sequence is a human donor in a cohort sampled during active COVID-19. The V and J genes are TRBV24-1 and TRBJ2-3; 12 nucleotides agree with TRBD2. The CDR3 coding sequence is TGTGCCACCAGTGATTCCCTCTTGACTAGCGGGAGCTCAGATACGCAGTATTTT. Its protein product is CATSDSLLTSGSSDTQYF.